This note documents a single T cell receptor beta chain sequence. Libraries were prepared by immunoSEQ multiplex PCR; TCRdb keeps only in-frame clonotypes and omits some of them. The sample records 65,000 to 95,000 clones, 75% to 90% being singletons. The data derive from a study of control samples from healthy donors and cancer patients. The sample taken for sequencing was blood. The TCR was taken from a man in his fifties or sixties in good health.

The chain's CDR3 is CASSFDRGTEAFF. Written as DNA, the CDR3 is TGTGCCAGCAGCTTCGACAGGGGGACTGAAGCTTTCTTT. V gene TRBV7-8 combines with J gene TRBJ1-1, with 9 nucleotides matching TRBD1. The V segment lost 3 bases and the J segment 5 bases; nucleotides outside the gene matches: 1. The CDR3 consists of 13 residues. Germline V gene lookup returns CDR1 SGHVS and CDR2 FQNEAQ.